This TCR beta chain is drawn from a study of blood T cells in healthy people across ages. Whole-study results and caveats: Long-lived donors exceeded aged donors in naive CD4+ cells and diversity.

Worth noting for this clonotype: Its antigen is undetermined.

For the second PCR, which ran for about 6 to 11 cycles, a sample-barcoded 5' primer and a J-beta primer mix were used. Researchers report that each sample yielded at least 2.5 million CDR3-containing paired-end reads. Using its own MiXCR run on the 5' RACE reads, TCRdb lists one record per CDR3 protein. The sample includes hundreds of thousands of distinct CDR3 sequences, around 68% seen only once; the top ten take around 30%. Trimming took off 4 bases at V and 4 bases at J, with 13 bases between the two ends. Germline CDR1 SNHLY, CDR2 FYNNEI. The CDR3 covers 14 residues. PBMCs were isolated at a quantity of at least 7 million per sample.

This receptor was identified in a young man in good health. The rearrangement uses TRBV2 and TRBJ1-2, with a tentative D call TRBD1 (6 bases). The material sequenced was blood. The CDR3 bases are TGTGCCAGCAGTGTGGACAGCACCTTCTATGGCTACACCTTC. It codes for CASSVDSTFYGYTF.